These 18 T cell receptor beta chains were all obtained from the same sample, sequenced in a study of tumor-infiltrating lymphocytes in primary liver carcinoma (dated by TCRdb to 2016 to 2017). TCRdb shows the sequencer as Illumina HiSeq 2500. TCRbeta-specific cDNA was reverse-transcribed from about 520 ng total RNA using a constant-region primer and ProtoScript II reverse transcriptase. Construction of the TCRbeta libraries relied on three nested rounds of multiplex PCR, following a slightly modified ARM-PCR procedure. Each of the first two PCR rounds ran for approximately 9 cycles and used multiplex TRBV1-TRBV30 forward primers together with a Cbeta reverse primer. In-frame beta chains were kept once TCRdb had trimmed the public reads at Q25 with fastp and called clones with MiXCR. Each CDR3 protein appears once, grouped with its most common genes and DNA. The sample includes about 200,000 distinct CDR3 sequences, with around three fifths observed a single time. 5.5% to 9% of the sample comes from the top ten.

Blood RNA was extracted from unsorted whole blood using TRIzol reagent, and germline DNA was obtained with the DNeasy Blood & Tissue kit. Sequenced input: peripheral blood. The receptors stem from an older woman with primary liver carcinoma and hepatitis B virus infection.

A note on this clonotype: A read error may account for a junction end that differs from germline. The chain couples TRBV11-2 to TRBJ1-1; D call uncertain. The CDR3 has 14 amino acids. CDR1 is SGHAT and CDR2 is FQNNGV in the germline V gene. The chain's CDR3 is CTSSFLDKNTEAFF. The CDR3 DNA is TGTACCAGCAGCTTTCTCGACAAGAACACCGAAGCTTTCTTT.

This sequence joins TRBV29-1 and TRBJ2-1, with 9 positions matching TRBD2. V lost 7 bases, J lost 10 bases, and 14 bases stayed unmatched. The CDR3 runs to 14 residues. Germline V gene data show CDR1 as SQVTM and CDR2 as ANQGSEA. The CDR3 nucleotides read TGCAGCGGGCTTTGCGGGAGGGCCTCTCTGGAGCAGTTCTTC. Protein: CSGLCGRASLEQFF.

This clonotype was seen more than once but under ten times. The chain employs TRBV5-4 and TRBJ2-5; 12 nucleotides line up with TRBD2. The germline gives CDR1 SGHNT, CDR2 YYREEE (reference sequence). This CDR3 comprises 17 residues. V shed 3 bases, J shed 5 bases, and the junction held 11 bases outside the gene matches. The CDR3 DNA follows: TGTGCCAGCAGCTCTCCCCAGGCTAGCGGGAGGGGGGAGACCCAGTACTTC. It is translated as CASSSPQASGRGETQYF.

On this clonotype: A read error is likely, as this CDR3 ends without the conserved phenylalanine or tryptophan. The J gene is TRBJ2-1, the V gene TRBV11-3, with unresolved D. CDR3 length: 12 amino acids. CDR1 is SGHNT and CDR2 is YENEEA in the germline V gene. Between the trimmed V and J ends, which lost 7 bases and 6 bases, there was a span of 10 bases. The DNA for the CDR3 is TGTGCCAGCATCAGGAACTTCAATGAGCAGTTCCTC. Encoded protein: CASIRNFNEQFL.

The table lists this clonotype with a few counts. The genes are TRBV14 and TRBJ2-7, with D perhaps TRBD1 (6 bases). Trimming took 2 bases from V and 3 from J, leaving 20 bases between them. The germline CDR1 and CDR2 sequences are SGHDN and FVKESK. The CDR3 sequence is 17 residues long. CDR3: CASSQFRQATPNYEQYF. CDR3 in DNA: TGTGCCAGCAGCCAATTTCGACAGGCCACCCCTAACTACGAGCAGTACTTC.

With respect to this clonotype: This may be a read error, as it is one base from a much larger clone. The rearrangement links TRBV6-1 to TRBJ2-4; D might be TRBD1 (6 bases). The CDR3 is 15 residues long. The germline V gene has CDR1 MNHNS and CDR2 SASEGT. The CDR3 DNA reads as TGTGCCAGCAATGAAGGACAGTTCCATGGAAACATTCAGTACTTC. Translation gives CASNEGQFHGNIQYF.

The chain recombines TRBV6-5 with TRBJ2-7, with a weak D call TRBD2 (6 bases). The CDR3 spans 13 residues. V was shortened by 8 bases and J by 0 bases, with 11 bases between the two germline ends. In germline, CDR1 is MNHEY, CDR2 SVGAGI. CDR3 in amino acids: CASLRLGSYEQYF. The CDR3 coding sequence is TGTGCCAGCTTAAGACTAGGCTCCTACGAGCAGTACTTC.

This clonotype has ten or more counts. One junction end disagrees with the germline gene, perhaps due to a read error. The gene calls are TRBV11-3 and TRBJ2-5; TRBD1 matches 10 bases. CDR1 and CDR2 from the germline V gene are SGHNT and YENEEA. The CDR3 is 14 amino acids. CDR3 nucleotides: TGTGCCAGCAGCTCGACAGGGGGCCAAGGGACCCAGTACTTC. Its protein is CASSSTGGQGTQYF.

Notes on this clonotype: At one of its ends the junction is not consistent with the germline gene, which may arise from a read error. The chain joins TRBV11-2 to TRBJ2-7; 9 nucleotides line up with TRBD2. CDR3 length: 16 residues. Germline loops: CDR1 SGHAT, CDR2 FQNNGV. The CDR3, as DNA: TGTGCCAGCAGCATCTTCCGCGGGAGGGCCTGGTACGAACAGTACTTC. It yields the protein CASSIFRGRAWYEQYF.

With regard to this clonotype: A read error may explain this, as a much larger clone is one base away. The CDR3 sequence is CASNLVRVNSGNTIYF. In nucleotides, the CDR3 is TGCGCCAGCAACCTGGTCAGGGTGAACTCTGGAAACACCATATATTTT. The chain uses TRBV4-1 and TRBJ1-3, with D maybe TRBD1 (5 bases). Deletions cut 7 bases from V and 0 bases from J, with 16 bases between. Germline V gene data show CDR1 as MGHRA and CDR2 as YSYEKL. The CDR3 is 16 residues long.

V usage is TRBV4-1 and J usage is TRBJ1-1, with a tentative D call TRBD1 (5 bases). CDR3 length: 16 residues. Trimming removed 3 bases from V and 5 bases from J, with 19 bases in between. Per the germline V gene, CDR1 is MGHRA and CDR2 is YSYEKL. The CDR3 loop reads CASSHGEAGHRTEAFF. The CDR3 coding sequence is TGCGCCAGCAGCCATGGGGAGGCCGGACACAGGACTGAAGCTTTCTTT.

This clonotype has only a few counts. The chain has TRBV5-1 and TRBJ2-1, with TRBD2 as a possible D gene (5 bases). There are 15 residues in the CDR3. Germline-derived CDR1 and CDR2 are SGHRS and YFSETQ. Trimming removed 5 bases at V and 0 bases at J, with 12 bases between. The CDR3 DNA follows: TGCGCCAGCAGATTCGTTGCGGGCTCCTACAATGAGCAGTTCTTC. Its protein product is CASRFVAGSYNEQFF.

The gene calls are TRBV11-2 and TRBJ2-7; TRBD2 aligns across 10 bases. The CDR3 contains 15 residues. Germline V gives CDR1 SGHAT, CDR2 FQNNGV. V lost 5 bases and J lost 12; bases outside the gene matches: 16. The CDR3 reads CASSPWTSGNYKRYF. The CDR3 DNA follows: TGTGCCAGCAGCCCTTGGACTAGCGGAAACTACAAGCGGTACTTC.

A note on this clonotype: One end of the junction fails to match germline, which may point to a read error. This rearrangement joins TRBV7-8 to TRBJ2-5; 9 nucleotides align to TRBD1. This CDR3 is 15 amino acids long. CDR1 is SGHVS and CDR2 is FQNEAQ in the germline V gene. In nucleotides, the CDR3 is TGTGCCAGCAGCTCGAACGCGGGACAGGGCAAGACCCAGGACTTC. Translation: CASSSNAGQGKTQDF.

The chain uses TRBV9 and TRBJ2-7, with D perhaps TRBD2 (5 bases). The length of the CDR3 is 15 residues. Germline lookup yields CDR1 SGDLS and CDR2 YYNGEE. V lost 5 bases and J lost 6, with 21 bases in between. CDR3 sequence: CASSQETGNLGEQYF. The CDR3 coding sequence is TGTGCCAGCAGTCAAGAGACGGGGAACTTGGGCGAGCAGTACTTC. Supplemented by reference TRBV9 and TRBJ2-7, the full variable domain reads DSGVTQTPKHLITATGQRVTLRCSPRSGDLSVYWYQQSLDQGLQFLIQYYNGEERAKGNILERFSAQQFPDLHSELNLSSLELGDSALYFCASSQETGNLGEQYFGPGTRLTVT.

For this clonotype: No conserved phenylalanine or tryptophan is present at the end of the CDR3, so a read error is the likely explanation. The chain employs TRBV5-6 and TRBJ1-2; tentatively, D is TRBD1 (6 bases). Between the trimmed V and J ends, which lost 4 bases and 2 bases, there was a span of 12 bases. Germline V lookup: CDR1 SGHDT, CDR2 YYEEEE. This CDR3 is built from 14 residues. CDR3 residues: CASSMFGQNYGYTY. For the CDR3, the DNA is TGTGCCAGCAGCATGTTCGGACAGAACTATGGCTACACCTAC.

A note on this clonotype: Since a much larger clone is just one base distant, this may be a read error. The CDR3 protein is CTSRQGSSYNEQFF. In nucleotides, the CDR3 is TGTACCAGCAGACAGGGATCTTCCTACAATGAGCAGTTCTTC. V usage is TRBV6-6 and J usage is TRBJ2-1, with 7 bases that match TRBD1. Germline V CDR1 and CDR2: MNHNY, SVGAGI (reference sequence). This CDR3 region has 14 residues.

Remarks on this clonotype: This may come from a read error, since a much larger clone is one base off. The chain recombines TRBV4-2 with TRBJ2-3; D possibly corresponds to TRBD2 (5 bases). The CDR3 spans 15 residues. Trimming removed 0 bases at V and 6 bases at J, with 13 bases between. Germline CDR1 LGHNA, CDR2 YNFKEQ. CDR3 in amino acids: CASSQEELALDTQYF. Written as DNA, the CDR3 is TGTGCCAGCAGCCAAGAGGAGCTAGCTTTGGATACGCAGTATTTT.